The present T cell receptor beta chain was sequenced within a study of blood T cell repertoires in COVID-19 (dated by TCRdb to 2020 to 2021). Describing the broader study: Samples from collaborators originated in the United States, Italy and Spain and spanned both the acute and convalescent phases of COVID-19. Where available, HLA class I and class II types were taken from metadata supplied by the sample provider and were not determined by assay-based typing. The repertoires were made available in a free public database intended to serve as a resource for research on the immune response to SARS-CoV-2. The samples were drawn from the first 160 participants of the ongoing ImmuneRACE study and from 1,254 subjects provided by 6 global collaborators. The dataset comprised deeply sampled blood TCRbeta repertoires from subjects exposed to, actively infected with, or recovered from COVID-19. Nearly every sample came with metadata listing a de-identified subject ID, COVID-19 status, age in years and sex. The material from the prospective study consisted of cDNA or gDNA derived from T cells, B-cell-depleted T cells, or PBMCs.

Overall study results and their limits: Clinical and demographic metadata were provided uncurated, with the amount varying by source and participant.

Enrolling through a virtual design, the prospective study's participants ranged in age from roughly 18 to 95 years and lived across 24 United States geographic areas. In the prospective study, cohorts were assigned on the basis of participant-reported clinical history obtained from a screening survey and a study questionnaire. ImmuneRACE Cohort 3 recovered participants were defined by two consecutive negative NP/OP PCR tests, healthcare professional clearance, or symptom resolution. In the prospective study, mobile phlebotomists collected whole blood, serum and a nasopharyngeal or oropharyngeal swab from each participant. Additional blood draws and questionnaires over a 2-month period could optionally be provided by prospective study participants. Blood samples from the prospective study were shipped frozen or at room temperature prior to DNA extraction. TCRbeta CDR3 regions were amplified from genomic DNA using the immunoSEQ Assay, a bias-controlled multiplex PCR. In the authors' own workflow: The number of nucleated cells in each sample was estimated by amplification of reference gene primers within the assay. To quantify the absolute abundance of each unique TCRbeta CDR3 rearrangement, sequence reads were collapsed and filtered. Productive Simpson clonality was computed per sample as the square root of Simpson's diversity index over productive rearrangements. Sourced from immuneACCESS, this table was stored by TCRdb with only in-frame sequences that have V and J called. A share of the clones is absent; for the studies checked, an unresolved V gene accounts for under half, and the remainder has no known explanation. V, J and clone size reflect that table, while D and trimming were determined from the DNA. The sample table holds about 300,000 clones, of which 85% to 90% were seen once. Of the sample, 8.5% to 12% is held by the ten largest clones.

In regard to this clone: It has no known antigen specificity. Base qualities are not at hand, and no much larger clone is one base apart.

V is trimmed back by 6 bases and J by 0 bases, and the junction contains 2 bases that no gene match accounts for. As encoded in the germline V gene, CDR1 is KGHSH while CDR2 is LQKENI. The CDR3 covers 15 residues, taking in both the cysteine and the phenylalanine. The sequence is cut down to CDR3 DNA, 45 bases in frame from base 1. The sequence is built from TRBV18 and TRBJ1-6; TRBD1 lines up with 7 middle nucleotides. The TCR originated in a young woman who had recovered from COVID-19. The specimen was PBMCs or T cells enriched from blood (not recorded which). DNA sequence: TGTGCCAGCTCCGGGGACAGCTCCTATAATTCACCCCTCCACTTT. This codes for CASSGDSSYNSPLHF.